This is a list of T cell receptor beta chains from one sample in a study of T cell responses to AZD1222 COVID-19 vaccine. Assay: immunoSEQ multiplex PCR; the TCRdb copy retains only in-frame clones and omits some. The repertoire holds 120,000 or so clones, with about 90% as singletons. The specimen comprised peripheral blood, sampled on day 0 of AZD1222 vaccination. The receptor set was obtained from an adult in good health. Each CDR3 is given with its conserved first and last residue. The D gene is left open where the match is weak. Rows give clone size only sometimes, using once, few, many, or a class for an expanded clone.

j_call clone_size d_call v_call cdr3_nt cdr3_aa
TRBJ1-6 NA NA TRBV18 TGTGCCAGCTCACCACCGGGCCAGGTAGCGTCACCCCTCCACTTT CASSPPGQVASPLHF
TRBJ2-1 few NA TRBV9 TGTGCCAGCAGCGCCACGGGGGGCCTTAACAATGAGCAGTTCTTC CASSATGGLNNEQFF
TRBJ2-2 once NA TRBV7-3 TGTGCCAGCAGCCCAGGGGGGGCGGCGAACACCGGGGAGCTGTTTTTT CASSPGGAANTGELFF
TRBJ1-1 NA TRBD1 TRBV5-1 TGCGCCAGCAGCTTGACAAAACAGGGGCGACGGACTGAAGCTTTCTTT CASSLTKQGRRTEAFF
TRBJ1-4 few NA TRBV5-1 TGCGCCAGCAGCTTGACAGGTTCGGAAGAAAAACTGTTTTTT CASSLTGSEEKLFF
TRBJ2-3 NA TRBD1 TRBV27 TGTGCCAGCAGTTGGGACAGGTCCCTGCCAGATACGCAGTATTTT CASSWDRSLPDTQYF
TRBJ1-4 NA TRBD1 TRBV28 TGTGCCAGCAGATCCACAGGGGCGAATAATGAAAAACTGTTTTTT CASRSTGANNEKLFF
TRBJ2-3 NA TRBD2 TRBV7-8 TGTGCCAGCAGCTTAAGGCTAGCGGGACGTGCAGATACGCAGTATTTT CASSLRLAGRADTQYF
TRBJ2-1 few TRBD2 TRBV7-9 TGTGCCAGCAGCTTAGCGCTAGCGGGAGCGTACAATGAGCAGTTCTTC CASSLALAGAYNEQFF
TRBJ2-3 NA TRBD2 TRBV5-1 TGCGCCAGCAGCCATCGTTCACGCGGGAGGGGGGGCGATACGCAGTATTTT CASSHRSRGRGGDTQYF
TRBJ1-6 NA NA TRBV2 TGTGCCAGCATGTTAGTAGGGGGAAATTCACCCCTCCACTTT CASMLVGGNSPLHF
TRBJ1-2 NA TRBD1 TRBV5-1 TGCGCCAGCAGCCCGTGGACAGGAGCTAACTATGGCTACACCTTC CASSPWTGANYGYTF
TRBJ2-7 NA NA TRBV5-1 TGCGCCAGCAGCAATACAGGGTACTACGAGCAGTACTTC CASSNTGYYEQYF
TRBJ2-6 NA NA TRBV7-3 TGTGCCAGCAGCTCTCCAGGGTCCGGGGCCAACGTCCTGACTTTC CASSSPGSGANVLTF
TRBJ2-3 NA NA TRBV24-1 TGTGCCACCTCGCTCCTCGTTGGGGGCACAGATACGCAGTATTTT CATSLLVGGTDTQYF
TRBJ1-2 NA NA TRBV6-5 TGTGCCAGCAGGGAGGACGACAGGAGCTATGGCTACACCTTC CASREDDRSYGYTF
TRBJ2-7 NA TRBD2 TRBV6-5 TGTGCCAGCAGCCTAGCGGGAGACGGTTACGAGCAGTACTTC CASSLAGDGYEQYF
TRBJ1-2 NA NA TRBV5-8 TGTGCCAGCAGCTTCATTCCGGGGTATGGCTACACCTTC CASSFIPGYGYTF
TRBJ1-1 once NA TRBV5-1 TGCGCCAGCAGCTACGGGGGGGACACTGAAGCTTTCTTT CASSYGGDTEAFF
TRBJ2-1 NA NA TRBV4-1 TGCGCCAGCAGCCAAAGTAGAGGGAGCGGGCAGTTCTTC CASSQSRGSGQFF
TRBJ2-3 NA NA TRBV5-1 TGCGCCAGCAGCGCGGGACAGTCAGATACGCAGTATTTT CASSAGQSDTQYF
TRBJ2-7 NA NA TRBV3-1/TRBV3-2 TGTGCCAGCAGCTTGGCGACCTACGAGCAGTACTTC CASSLATYEQYF
TRBJ2-3 NA NA TRBV24-1 TGTGCCACCAGTGTGAGGGGGGGCACAGATACGCAGTATTTT CATSVRGGTDTQYF
TRBJ2-6 NA TRBD1 TRBV29-1 TGCAGCGTCGACAGGGACCCTGGGGCCAACGTCCTGACTTTC CSVDRDPGANVLTF
TRBJ2-3 NA TRBD1 TRBV6-5 TGTGCCAGCAAAAACAGGGGTGGGGGTCCCGGTACGCAGTATTTT CASKNRGGGPGTQYF
TRBJ1-2 few NA TRBV19 TGTGCCAGTACCCATTCAGGTTCAGGCAACTATGGCTACACCTTC CASTHSGSGNYGYTF
TRBJ2-1 NA NA TRBV7-3 TGTGCCAGCAGCATCGACAGTAGCTCCTACAATGAGCAGTTCTTC CASSIDSSSYNEQFF
TRBJ2-6 NA NA TRBV30 TGTGCCTGGTGGGGGACCCCTACCCCTGGGGCCAACGTCCTGACTTTC CAWWGTPTPGANVLTF